Following are 18 T cell receptor beta chains from one sample sequenced in a study of neoadjuvant anti-PD-1 for oral cavity cancer. Here immunoSEQ multiplex PCR was the method, and the copy in TCRdb shows in-frame clones only, minus some. The sample has approximately 74,000 clones, under 90% seen once; the top ten hold about 3.1%. Sequenced material: PBMCs, taken before nivolumab (anti-PD-1) treatment. Every receptor here comes from a person aged 35-79 years with oral cavity squamous cell carcinoma.

This clone was counted a single time. The genes are TRBV5-1 and TRBJ2-7, with D perhaps assigned TRBD1 or TRBD2 (5 bases each). This CDR3 region has 16 residues. CDR1 and CDR2 from the germline V gene are SGHRS and YFSETQ. V was pared by 4 bases and J by 12 bases, with 29 bases between. CDR3: CASSTKRPRDGSELYF. CDR3 sequence (DNA): TGCGCCAGCAGCACTAAACGGCCAAGGGACGGTTCTGAACTGTACTTC.

The chain is built from TRBV19 and TRBJ1-4; TRBD1 aligns across 10 bases. The CDR3 extends over 15 amino acids. With 5 bases clipped from V and 8 bases from J, the junction kept 8 bases outside the gene matches. CDR1 and CDR2 (germline): LNHDA, SQIVND (reference sequence). The CDR3 is CASSVIRDRGEKLFF. The CDR3 nucleotides read TGTGCCAGTAGTGTAATCCGGGACAGGGGAGAAAAACTGTTTTTT.

The chain uses TRBV5-1 and TRBJ2-7; no clear D gene. The length of the CDR3 is 14 residues. V dropped 7 bases and J dropped 2 bases, with 16 bases sitting between them. Looked up from germline, CDR1 is SGHRS and CDR2 is YFSETQ. The CDR3, as DNA: TGCGCCAGCGCACTATTGGACGGAACCTACGAGCAGTACTTC. Translating gives CASALLDGTYEQYF.

The chain carries TRBV29-1 and TRBJ1-5, with D tentatively TRBD1 (6 bases). The CDR3 is 14 residues long. The V end lost 6 bases, the J end lost 1 base, and 13 bases lay between the germline ends. Per germline, CDR1 SQVTM and CDR2 ANQGSEA. The CDR3 bases are TGCAGCGTCGCTTTCGGGGGCAGCAATCAGCCCCAGCATTTT. Amino acids: CSVAFGGSNQPQHF.

This clone has a single count. The chain is built from TRBV30 and TRBJ1-5; perhaps TRBD1 as D (5 bases). The germline V gene encodes CDR1 GTSNPN and CDR2 SVGIG (reference sequence). V lost 3 bases, J lost 4 bases, and 10 bases lay in between. This CDR3 comprises 13 residues. The CDR3 here is CAWSVAGNQPQHF. The CDR3 nucleotides are TGTGCCTGGAGCGTGGCAGGGAATCAGCCCCAGCATTTT.

CDR3 sequence: CASGLTYSYTF. DNA for the CDR3: TGTGCTAGTGGTTTGACTTACAGCTACACCTTC. The chain employs TRBV12-5 and TRBJ1-2, with D hard to call. Germline V lookup: CDR1 LGHNT, CDR2 FRNRAP. Trimming shortened V by 2 bases and J by 9 bases, and 7 bases separated the two germline ends. CDR3 size: 11 residues. The entire variable domain, with the rest obtained from reference TRBV12-5 and TRBJ1-2, is as follows: DARVTQTPRHKVTEMGQEVTMRCQPILGHNTVFWYRQTMMQGLELLAYFRNRAPLDDSGMPKDRFSAEMPDATLATLKIQPSEPRDSAVYFCASGLTYSYTFGSGTRLTVV.

The V and J genes are TRBV28 and TRBJ1-5; D is perhaps TRBD1 (5 bases). V was shortened by 7 bases and J by 6 bases, with 28 bases between the two germline ends. This CDR3 region has 18 residues. The germline V gene encodes CDR1 MDHEN and CDR2 SYDVKM. The CDR3 here is CASTTEWRAGGVAQPQHF. The CDR3 DNA is TGTGCCAGCACAACGGAGTGGAGAGCGGGGGGGGTAGCTCAGCCCCAGCATTTT. The full variable domain, rest sourced from reference TRBV28 and TRBJ1-5, is DVKVTQSSRYLVKRTGEKVFLECVQDMDHENMFWYRQDPGLGLRLIYFSYDVKMKEKGDIPEGYSVSREKKERFSLILESASTNQTSMYLCASTTEWRAGGVAQPQHFGDGTRLSIL.

The chain combines TRBV27 with TRBJ2-7; D is uncertain. V dropped 10 bases and J dropped 2 bases, with 15 bases sitting between them. Germline CDR1 MNHEY, CDR2 SMNVEV (reference sequence). The CDR3 is 13 residues long. CDR3 loop: CAIIPQVPYEQYF. CDR3 sequence (DNA): TGTGCCATCATACCCCAGGTTCCCTACGAGCAGTACTTC.

This clone was seen a single time. The rearrangement links TRBV5-8 to TRBJ2-7; D is possibly TRBD1 (5 bases). V was pared by 4 bases and J by 7 bases, with 21 bases between. The CDR3 consists of 15 residues. CDR1 and CDR2 (germline): SGHTS, YDEGEE. CDR3 sequence: CASSLEGNRISEQYF. The CDR3 DNA sequence: TGTGCCAGCAGCCTTGAAGGTAACAGGATCAGTGAGCAGTACTTC.

The V gene is TRBV27, the J gene TRBJ1-5, with D possibly being TRBD1 (5 bases). This CDR3 contains 15 residues. Germline V CDR1 and CDR2: MNHEY, SMNVEV (reference sequence). Trimming removed 2 bases from V and 3 bases from J, with 11 bases in between. The chain's CDR3 is CASSLTGGNNQPQHF. CDR3 nucleotides: TGTGCCAGCAGTTTAACCGGGGGGAACAATCAGCCCCAGCATTTT.

This clone occurred once. The gene calls are TRBV7-9 and TRBJ2-1, with D possibly matching TRBD2 (5 bases). CDR1 and CDR2 from the germline V gene are SEHNR and FQNEAQ (reference sequence). The V end was cut by 3 bases, the J end by 8 bases, with 8 bases between. This CDR3 spans 12 amino acids. The CDR3 DNA reads TGTGCCAGCAGCTTGTCGGGGTATGAGCAGTTCTTC. Encoded protein: CASSLSGYEQFF.

As to this clone: The junction and the germline gene differ at one end; a read error may be behind it. The V call is TRBV28, the J call TRBJ1-2, with D unresolved. The CDR3 contains 13 residues. The germline V gene encodes CDR1 MDHEN and CDR2 SYDVKM. The CDR3 nucleotides are TGTGCAAGCAGTTTGACGATGAACTATGGCTACACCTTC. This sequence encodes CASSLTMNYGYTF.

Only a few counts were recorded for this clone. The chain employs TRBV10-2 and TRBJ2-6, with D perhaps TRBD1 (6 bases). CDR1 and CDR2 (germline): WSHSY, SAAADI. CDR3 size: 15 residues. V was trimmed by 11 bases and J by 2 bases, leaving 16 bases between them. CDR3 coding DNA: TGCGCCGCCGAGGGGGACACAGCTGGGGCCAACGTCCTGACTTTC. Its protein is CAAEGDTAGANVLTF.

The table lists this clone with a count of one. V is TRBV6-5 and J is TRBJ2-1, with D possibly matching TRBD1 (6 bases). The CDR3 loop spans 13 amino acids. The V and J ends lost 7 bases and 5 bases respectively, with 12 bases between them. CDR1 is MNHEY and CDR2 is SVGAGI in the germline V gene. CDR3 protein: CASNTQGNNEQFF. In DNA, the CDR3 is TGTGCCAGCAACACGCAGGGGAACAATGAGCAGTTCTTC.

This clone was seen once. The chain employs TRBV11-2 and TRBJ2-4; D possibly uses TRBD1 or TRBD2 (7 bases each). The CDR3 consists of 17 residues. The germline CDR1 and CDR2 sequences are SGHAT and FQNNGV. Between the trimmed V and J ends, which lost 5 bases and 0 bases, there was a span of 17 bases. The CDR3 nucleotides read TGTGCCAGCAGCGCTTCAGGGGGACTACTAGCCAAAAACATTCAGTACTTC. Translation gives CASSASGGLLAKNIQYF.

V is TRBV5-4 and J is TRBJ2-1; 12 nucleotides agree with TRBD2. This CDR3 contains 17 residues. Germline lookup yields CDR1 SGHNT and CDR2 YYREEE (reference sequence). J lost 10 bases, V lost 0 bases, and 11 bases had no gene match. The CDR3 is CASSLEGLAGPSQEQFF. The CDR3 DNA is TGTGCCAGCAGCTTGGAGGGACTAGCGGGCCCCTCGCAGGAGCAGTTCTTC. Full variable domain (outside the CDR3, taken from reference TRBV5-4 and TRBJ2-1): ETGVTQSPTHLIKTRGQQVTLRCSSQSGHNTVSWYQQALGQGPQFIFQYYREEENGRGNFPPRFSGLQFPNYSSELNVNALELDDSALYLCASSLEGLAGPSQEQFFGPGTRLTVL.

This chain connects TRBV9 to TRBJ1-5, with D unclear. V was cut by 2 bases and J by 6 bases, with 12 bases left in between. The CDR3 consists of 14 residues. CDR1 and CDR2 from the germline V gene are SGDLS and YYNGEE. The CDR3 bases are TGTGCCAGCAGCGTTGGTCCAGAGGGTCAGCCCCAGCATTTT. Its translation is CASSVGPEGQPQHF.

The CDR3 DNA is TGTGCCAGCAGCCCTGGGACTAGCGGTAACGGGGAGCTGTTTTTT. Its translation is CASSPGTSGNGELFF. This chain joins TRBV7-6 and TRBJ2-2; 11 bases are a match to TRBD2. This CDR3 spans 15 amino acids. Germline lookup yields CDR1 SGHVS and CDR2 FNYEAQ. V lost 5 bases, J lost 7 bases, and 6 bases stayed unmatched.